This entry features one T cell receptor beta chain sequence. Its antigen is undetermined. Constant-region reverse primers amplified full-length variable regions, followed by semi-nested Nested Universal Primer A PCR. TCRdb passed the 5' RACE reads through MiXCR, listing each CDR3 protein once. The sample contains 55,000 to 70,000 distinct CDR3 sequences, 28% of which appear only once. The germline gives CDR1 GTSNPN, CDR2 SVGIG (reference sequence). The CDR3 loop spans 13 amino acids. Losses at the gene ends were 4 bases for V and 5 bases for J; bases not matched to a gene: 7. Study findings and constraints: Tumor-infiltrating Treg TCR alpha and beta sequences overlapped most with tumor naive CD4+ T cells, then blood naive.

Memory CD4+ T cells were sorted as CD4+CD45RO+CD25- cells. What was sequenced was tumor-infiltrating memory CD4+ T cells sorted from the breast tumor. Subset defined: memory CD4+ T cells, CD4+CD45RO+CD25-. V and J are TRBV30 and TRBJ2-5; 7 nucleotides match TRBD2. The sequence was obtained from a female donor with breast cancer. The CDR3 DNA is TGTGCCTGGACCCGCGGGAGAACGGAGACCCAGTACTTC. This gives the protein CAWTRGRTETQYF. Full variable domain (rest looked up from reference TRBV30 and TRBJ2-5): SQTIHQWPATLVQPVGSPLSLECTVEGTSNPNLYWYRQAAGRGLQLLFYSVGIGQISSEVPQNLSASRPQDRQFILSSKKLLLSDSGFYLCAWTRGRTETQYFGPGTRLLVL.